The 22 T cell receptor beta chains presented below share a single source sample, sequenced in a study of T-cell memory formation after mild COVID-19. In TCRdb, the 5' RACE reads were re-called with MiXCR into one record per CDR3 protein. The sample lists hundreds of thousands of distinct CDR3 sequences, about 18% occurring once. Sample: PBMCs or a T cell subset sorted from them (not recorded which). These receptor sequences come from an adult woman who had mild COVID-19 (a few samples of this study predate the infection). Cell type and time point are not known.

The chain combines TRBV24-1 with TRBJ2-5, with D possibly called TRBD1 or TRBD2 (6 bases each). Trimming stripped 9 bases from V and 4 bases from J, with 23 bases between. CDR1 and CDR2 (germline): KGHDR, SFDVKD. The CDR3 is 16 residues long. The DNA of the CDR3 is TGTGCCACCGGCCACTTAGGAACAGGGCGGGGAGAGACCCAGTACTTC. It encodes CATGHLGTGRGETQYF.

This chain uses TRBV27 with TRBJ2-7; weak D call: TRBD1 (5 bases). The V end was cut by 2 bases, the J end by 4 bases, with 12 bases between. Per the germline V gene, CDR1 is MNHEY and CDR2 is SMNVEV (reference sequence). The CDR3 is 14 residues long. CDR3 DNA: TGTGCCAGCAGTTTACAGCAGGGAAGGTACGAGCAGTACTTC. Translating gives CASSLQQGRYEQYF.

This clonotype showed up just a few times. This sequence joins TRBV2 and TRBJ2-3; 11 nucleotides match TRBD2. The J segment lost 6 bases and the V segment lost 4 bases, leaving 12 bases of the junction unmatched. Germline V gene data show CDR1 as SNHLY and CDR2 as FYNNEI. The CDR3 covers 17 residues. CDR3 region: CASSVSPSSGREDTQYF. The CDR3, as DNA: TGTGCCAGCAGTGTATCCCCCAGTAGCGGGAGGGAGGATACGCAGTATTTT.

This clonotype came up a few times. The genes are TRBV7-9 and TRBJ2-5, with TRBD2 identical over 15 bases. Per the germline V gene, CDR1 is SEHNR and CDR2 is FQNEAQ (reference sequence). The CDR3 contains 16 residues. V was pared by 5 bases and J by 4 bases, with 5 bases of the junction left unmatched. The CDR3 protein is CASSPWTSGRGETQYF. In nucleotides, the CDR3 is TGTGCCAGCAGCCCATGGACTAGCGGGAGGGGAGAGACCCAGTACTTC.

This clonotype was detected ten times or more. This sequence joins TRBV3-1 and TRBJ2-1; perhaps TRBD2 as D (6 bases). CDR1 is LGHDT, CDR2 YNNKEL, per germline (reference sequence). Between the trimmed V and J ends, which lost 2 bases and 9 bases, there was a span of 20 bases. The CDR3 runs 16 residues. CDR3: CASSQNGEVSGGEQFF. CDR3 DNA: TGTGCCAGCAGCCAAAATGGGGAGGTGTCAGGTGGTGAGCAGTTCTTC.

In the case of this clonotype: A much larger clone differs from this one at a single base, so this may be a read error. The chain links TRBV24-1 to TRBJ2-3, with 9 nucleotides matching TRBD1. There are 14 residues in the CDR3. Per the germline V gene, CDR1 is KGHDR and CDR2 is SFDVKD. V lost 5 bases and J lost 2; bases outside the gene matches: 1. The CDR3 sequence is CATSGDRVTDTQYF. The CDR3 DNA sequence: TGTGCCACCAGTGGGGACAGGGTCACAGATACGCAGTATTTT.

This clonotype was seen more than once but under ten times. This chain links TRBV6-5 with TRBJ2-3; 7 bases are a match to TRBD2. With V trimmed by 6 bases and J by 5 bases, 11 bases remained unmatched. Per germline, CDR1 MNHEY and CDR2 SVGAGI. The CDR3 runs to 15 residues. The CDR3 nucleotides read TGTGCCAGCAGGGATGGGGGAGGGCCGGGAGATACGCAGTATTTT. Its protein product is CASRDGGGPGDTQYF.

This clonotype was counted at least ten times. The V gene is TRBV12-3 or TRBV12-4, the J gene TRBJ2-3; 7 nucleotides agree with TRBD2. This CDR3 spans 15 amino acids. V lost 3 bases and J lost 4; bases outside the gene matches: 7. Written as DNA, the CDR3 is TGTGCCAGCAGTTTCTCCCTCGGACTAGCAGATACGCAGTATTTT. It translates to CASSFSLGLADTQYF.

In nucleotides, the CDR3 is TGCGCCAGCAGCCGAGGCGGCGCCAAGGGGGATGAGCAGTTCTTC. It yields the protein CASSRGGAKGDEQFF. The gene calls are TRBV4-1 and TRBJ2-1; weak D call: TRBD1 (6 bases). Trimming cost V 4 bases and J 8 bases, with 18 bases left between them. Per germline, CDR1 MGHRA and CDR2 YSYEKL. The CDR3 covers 15 residues.

This clonotype has a handful of counts. The V gene is TRBV7-6, the J gene TRBJ2-3; 7 bases match TRBD1. Germline loops: CDR1 SGHVS, CDR2 FNYEAQ. J was trimmed by 2 bases and V by 5 bases; bases with no gene match: 7. This CDR3 is 15 amino acids long. In nucleotides, the CDR3 is TGTGCCAGCAGCCCCATGGACAGGTCCACAGATACGCAGTATTTT. It is translated as CASSPMDRSTDTQYF.

This clonotype was detected a few times. This chain joins TRBV13 and TRBJ2-7; 7 nucleotides align to TRBD1. The germline V gene has CDR1 PRHDT and CDR2 FYEKMQ (reference sequence). The J segment lost 2 bases and the V segment lost 5 bases, leaving 6 bases of the junction unmatched. The CDR3 has 14 residues. The CDR3 reads CASSASGQAYEQYF. CDR3 sequence (DNA): TGTGCCAGCAGCGCCTCTGGACAGGCCTACGAGCAGTACTTC.

This clonotype was observed a handful of times. One end of the junction varies from germline; a read error may be responsible. The chain is built from TRBV20-1 and TRBJ2-1, with D possibly being TRBD2 (6 bases). The CDR3 length is 14 residues. Germline V gene sequence: CDR1 DFQATT, CDR2 SNEGSKA (reference sequence). CDR3 protein: CSARDGPHSGPGLF. The DNA for the CDR3 is TGCAGTGCTAGAGATGGCCCTCATAGCGGTCCAGGACTCTTC.

This clonotype was seen more than once but under ten times. The chain couples TRBV5-1 to TRBJ2-5, with D uncertain. V was shortened by 1 base and J by 0 bases, with 4 bases between the two germline ends. The CDR3 runs 13 residues. Germline lookup yields CDR1 SGHRS and CDR2 YFSETQ. The CDR3 spells CASSLRDQETQYF. For the CDR3, the DNA is TGCGCCAGCAGCTTGAGGGACCAAGAGACCCAGTACTTC.

V and J are TRBV12-3 or TRBV12-4 and TRBJ2-7, with D possibly matching TRBD1 (6 bases). Between the trimmed V and J ends, which lost 5 bases and 2 bases, there was a span of 19 bases. CDR3 length: 16 residues. The CDR3 DNA reads as TGTGCCAGCAGTCCTACCTGGACAGTGGGAACCTACGAGCAGTACTTC. Its protein is CASSPTWTVGTYEQYF.

This clonotype was seen many times. The CDR3 DNA reads as TGTGCCAGCACCAAAGCGTCGTGGGACACTGAAGCTTTCTTT. This translates into CASTKASWDTEAFF. The chain joins TRBV7-2 to TRBJ1-1; D is ambiguous. Germline V gene sequence: CDR1 SGHTA, CDR2 FQGNSA. CDR3 size: 14 residues. V lost 7 bases, J lost 3 bases, and 15 bases lay in between. Together with reference TRBV7-2 and TRBJ1-1, the CDR3 gives the full variable domain: GAGVSQSPSNKVTEKGKDVELRCDPISGHTALYWYRQSLGQGLEFLIYFQGNSAPDKSGLPSDRFSAERTGGSVSTLTIQRTQQEDSAVYLCASTKASWDTEAFFGQGTRLTVV.

This clonotype was seen a handful of times. The rearrangement joins TRBV5-4 to TRBJ2-3; a weak D match, TRBD2 (6 bases). CDR3 length: 17 residues. Trimming stripped 4 bases from V and 0 bases from J, with 18 bases between. CDR1 is SGHNT, CDR2 YYREEE, per germline (reference sequence). The CDR3 DNA reads TGTGCCAGCAGCCTCGGGGGAGCCCCCTGGAGCACAGATACGCAGTATTTT. It is translated as CASSLGGAPWSTDTQYF.

The chain couples TRBV2 to TRBJ2-5; D gene uncertain. The germline V and J ends were trimmed by 0 bases and 4 bases, with 9 bases remaining between them. Germline lookup yields CDR1 SNHLY and CDR2 FYNNEI. The length of the CDR3 is 14 residues. CDR3 sequence reads: CASSEALPGETQYF. DNA of the CDR3: TGTGCCAGCAGTGAAGCGCTTCCGGGAGAGACCCAGTACTTC.

This clonotype turned up a few times. The chain couples TRBV5-1 to TRBJ1-1, with TRBD1 identical over 7 bases. CDR3 size: 15 residues. J lost 3 bases, V lost 4 bases, and 9 bases had no gene match. The germline V gene has CDR1 SGHRS and CDR2 YFSETQ. CDR3 coding DNA: TGCGCCAGCAGCCCGCGACAGGGAGGGGACACTGAAGCTTTCTTT. Translating gives CASSPRQGGDTEAFF.

The chain combines TRBV19 with TRBJ2-2; D is undetermined. Germline values: CDR1 LNHDA, CDR2 SQIVND (reference sequence). The CDR3 is made up of 13 amino acids. Trimming took 1 base from V and 5 from J, leaving 5 bases between them. CDR3 coding DNA: TGTGCCAGTAGTATAGGGCTAACCGGGGAGCTGTTTTTT. It codes for CASSIGLTGELFF.

This clonotype was observed a few times. V is TRBV6-5 and J is TRBJ2-1, with D perhaps assigned TRBD1 or TRBD2 (6 bases each). The CDR3 covers 14 residues. V lost 6 bases to trimming and J lost 6 bases, with 15 bases between them. The V gene's germline CDR1 is MNHEY and CDR2 SVGAGI. The CDR3 region is CASRPGQAGNEQFF. Here the CDR3 DNA reads TGTGCCAGCAGACCGGGACAAGCGGGCAATGAGCAGTTCTTC.

CDR3 region: CASSYSKASGVRGGAYEQYF. The CDR3 DNA is TGTGCCAGCAGTTACTCGAAGGCTAGCGGGGTGCGGGGGGGAGCCTACGAGCAGTACTTC. The chain uses TRBV6-6 and TRBJ2-7, with 9 nucleotides matching TRBD2. The length of the CDR3 is 20 residues. V lost 0 bases and J lost 2; bases outside the gene matches: 17. Germline V gives CDR1 MNHNY, CDR2 SVGAGI (reference sequence).

This clonotype has just a few counts. In DNA form, the CDR3 reads TGTGCCATCAGTGACTCGGAGAGCACCGGGGAGCTGTTTTTT. Translation gives CAISDSESTGELFF. V is TRBV10-3 and J is TRBJ2-2; D remains ambiguous. The CDR3 length is 14 residues. Germline V gives CDR1 ENHRY, CDR2 SYGVKD. Trimming removed 3 bases at V and 4 bases at J, with 9 bases between.